These 14 T cell receptor beta chains were sequenced from one sample in a study of CD8+ T cells in alopecia areata. Time point reported: mouse skin 6 weeks after grafting, around onset of hair loss. Extracted RNA was reverse transcribed, and the resulting cDNA served as sequencing template. The protocol was immunoSEQ multiplex PCR, while the TCRdb copy is restricted to in-frame clones and leaves out a portion. The sample shows around 6,300 clones, none of them appearing just once. Sequencing was performed on skin, taken at week 6. These receptor sequences come from a C3H/HeJ mouse with alopecia areata. Mouse MHC haplotype: H2-k.

This clone is categorized as medium-sized (0.01 to 0.1%). Gene names are the mouse ones. The read stops 3 residues short of the end of the CDR3; the missing end is completed from the germline J gene. This chain connects TRBV13-1 to TRBJ1-6; perhaps TRBD1 as D (5 bases). TRBJ1-6 is an open reading frame, and its role is uncertain. This CDR3 is 16 amino acids long. Germline V gene lookup returns CDR1 NSHNY and CDR2 SYGAGN. V gave up 0 bases and J gave up 7 bases, with 14 bases separating them. The DNA read from the CDR3 is TGTGCCAGCAGTGATGGGAGAGACAGTGGGAATTCGCCC. This encodes CASSDGRDSGNSP. The CDR3, in full, reads CASSDGRDSGNSPLYF.

This clone was detected only a few times. Gene names refer to mouse genes. The read terminates 4 residues before the CDR3 end, so the remaining end is supplied by the germline J gene. This rearrangement joins TRBV19 to TRBJ1-2; D possibly corresponds to TRBD1 (6 bases). CDR1 and CDR2 (germline): FNHDT, SITEND (reference sequence). V was cut by 0 bases and J by 3 bases, with 6 bases left in between. The CDR3 is 13 amino acids. Partial CDR3 DNA: TGTGCCAGCAGTATAGGACAGGACTCC. The encoded protein is CASSIGQDS. The complete CDR3 reads CASSIGQDSDYTF.

By share, this clone ranks as medium-sized. Germline and genes: mouse. The read finishes 3 residues shy of the CDR3 end, and the germline J gene is used to complete it. The sample holds other DNA sequences that translate to the same CDR3. This rearrangement joins TRBV19 to TRBJ1-6; 8 bases map to TRBD1. TRBJ1-6 is designated an ORF whose function remains uncertain. Germline CDR1 FNHDT, CDR2 SITEND (reference sequence). There are 14 residues in the CDR3. V shed 5 bases, J shed 7 bases, and the junction held 5 bases outside the gene matches. The sequenced part of the CDR3 DNA is TGTGCCAGCAGCTCGGACAGGGTCAATTCGCCC. Translation: CASSSDRVNSP. The full CDR3 protein reads CASSSDRVNSPLYF.

This clone appeared many times. The gene symbols are mouse symbols. CDR3 DNA, as far as it was read: TGTGCCAGCAGCCAAGAGACAGATAGTCAAAAC. This gives the protein CASSQETDSQN. The whole CDR3 sequence is CASSQETDSQNTLYF. The chain uses TRBV5 and TRBJ2-4; D perhaps matches TRBD1 (5 bases). The sequenced fragment ends 4 residues before the CDR3 boundary, so the rest is inferred from the germline J gene. Per the germline V gene, CDR1 is LGHNA and CDR2 is YNLKQL (reference sequence). Trimming took off 0 bases at V and 0 bases at J, with 7 bases between the two ends. The CDR3 spans 15 residues.

This clone was observed many times. Gene labels here are mouse ones. The missing CDR3 end, 4 residues past where the read stops, is filled in from the germline J gene. The V and J genes are TRBV31 and TRBJ2-7; 7 bases match TRBD2. The ends lost 3 bases at V and 0 bases at J; junction bases unmatched: 11. The CDR3 totals 16 residues. CDR1 is GKSSPN and CDR2 is SITVG in the germline V gene. The CDR3 here is CAWRKTGASSSYEQYF. The DNA read from the CDR3 is TGTGCCTGGAGAAAAACTGGGGCTTCGAGCTCCTAT.

Notes on this clone: Gene names and germline refer to mouse. The CDR3 end is not reached by the read, which stops 4 residues before it; the germline J gene fills it in. The genes are TRBV13-1 and TRBJ2-3, with TRBD2 matching 9 bases. Losses at the gene ends were 1 base for V and 0 bases for J; bases not matched to a gene: 3. Germline V gene data show CDR1 as NSHNY and CDR2 as SYGAGN. The CDR3 sequence is 16 residues long. The CDR3 bases that were read are TGTGCCAGCAGTGATCCAGACTGGGGGAGTGCAGAA. It encodes CASSDPDWGSAE. The whole CDR3 sequence is CASSDPDWGSAETLYF.

Of note for this clone: The listed genes are named as in mouse. Read sequence stops 4 residues before the CDR3 end, and the germline J gene provides the missing end. This rearrangement joins TRBV19 to TRBJ2-3; TRBD1 might be the D (6 bases). V lost 1 base and J 3 bases, leaving 9 bases between the germline ends. This CDR3 is built from 14 residues. Germline V gene sequence: CDR1 FNHDT, CDR2 SITEND (reference sequence). The DNA read from the CDR3 is TGTGCCAGCAGTATACCAGGGGAGGCAGAA. Translation gives CASSIPGEAE. The CDR3 in full is CASSIPGEAETLYF.

This clone was found a few times. Gene names denote mouse genes. The read comes to an end 4 residues before the CDR3 does, leaving the germline J gene to fill in the end. V usage is TRBV13-2 and J usage is TRBJ2-3, with TRBD2 matching over 11 bases. Germline V CDR1 and CDR2: NNHNN, SYGAGS (reference sequence). The J segment lost 1 base and the V segment lost 1 base, leaving 2 bases of the junction unmatched. The CDR3 consists of 16 residues. The CDR3 bases that were read are TGTGCCAGCGGTGATCTGGACTGGGGGGGTGCAGAA. This codes for CASGDLDWGGAE. The full CDR3 sequence reads CASGDLDWGGAETLYF.

To note about this clone: One end of the junction fails to match germline, which may point to a read error. Mouse names are used for the genes. The read ends 4 residues shy of where the CDR3 ends; the end is completed using the germline J gene. The V call is TRBV17, the J call TRBJ2-5; TRBD1 aligns across 7 bases. There are 14 residues in the CDR3. CDR1 is MNHDT and CDR2 is YYDKIL in the germline V gene. The CDR3 bases that were read are TGTGCCAGCAGTATGGCGGACAGGCAAGAC. It specifies CASSMADRQD. The entire CDR3 sequence reads CASSMADRQDTQYF.

This clone was observed a few times. Gene names denote mouse genes. Sequencing ends 4 residues short of the CDR3 end; the germline J gene provides the rest. The genes are TRBV13-3 and TRBJ2-5; D is undetermined. Germline V gene data show CDR1 as NNHDY and CDR2 as SYVADS. This CDR3 has 10 amino acids. This CDR3 is CASSLDTQYF. Partial CDR3 DNA: TGTGCCAGCAGTCTAGAC.

This clone occurred a few times. Mouse gene names and germline throughout. The read ends 4 residues shy of where the CDR3 ends; the end is completed using the germline J gene. The rearrangement uses TRBV13-2 and TRBJ2-5; 11 bases map to TRBD2. This CDR3 has 17 residues. CDR1 is NNHNN and CDR2 is SYGAGS in the germline V gene (reference sequence). Partial CDR3 DNA: TGTGCCAGCGGTGATGCACCCGGGACTGGGGGAGAAGAC. This encodes CASGDAPGTGGED. The CDR3, in full, reads CASGDAPGTGGEDTQYF.

A word on this clone: Genes and germline come from the mouse. Read data end 4 residues before the CDR3 end; the end is taken from the germline J gene. The genes are TRBV13-2 and TRBJ2-3, with 10 bases lining up with TRBD1. Germline V gene data show CDR1 as NNHNN and CDR2 as SYGAGS (reference sequence). V was pared by 2 bases and J by 3 bases, with 3 bases of the junction left unmatched. The CDR3 runs to 15 residues. The CDR3 sequence: CASGEDRGRAETLYF. The CDR3 bases that were read are TGTGCCAGCGGTGAAGACAGGGGGCGCGCAGAA.

In this sample, this clone is medium-sized (0.01 to 0.1%). Here the gene names and germline are mouse. Partial CDR3 DNA: TGTGCCAGCAGGACTCCGGGACAGGGGAATGATGGTTGGGGTGCAGAA. It codes for CASRTPGQGNDGWGAE. The whole CDR3 protein is CASRTPGQGNDGWGAETLYF. The chain carries TRBV19 and TRBJ2-3; TRBD1 agrees at 10 bases. The DNA ends 4 residues before the CDR3 does, and the rest of the CDR3 is filled in from the germline J gene. There are 20 residues in the CDR3. Germline V gene lookup returns CDR1 FNHDT and CDR2 SITEND (reference sequence). Trimming took 5 bases from V and 1 from J; bases not matched to a gene: 19. The variable domain in full, completed from reference TRBV19 and TRBJ2-3, reads GGIITQTPKFLIGQEGQKLTLKCQQNFNHDTMYWYRQDSGKGLRLIYYSITENDLQKGDLSEGYDASREKKSSFSLTVTSAQKNEMAVFLCASRTPGQGNDGWGAETLYFGSGTRLTVL.

This clone was found a few times. Genes and germline come from the mouse. The read gets to within 4 residues of the CDR3 end, and the germline J gene fills in the rest. This chain uses TRBV13-2 with TRBJ2-1; 7 bases fit TRBD1. Germline loops: CDR1 NNHNN, CDR2 SYGAGS (reference sequence). This CDR3 has 13 residues. The V gene end was trimmed by 5 bases and the J gene end by 3 bases; junction bases not matched to a gene: 2. CDR3 residues: CASGRDSYAEQFF. CDR3 DNA, as far as it was read: TGTGCCAGCGGCCGGGACAGCTATGCT.